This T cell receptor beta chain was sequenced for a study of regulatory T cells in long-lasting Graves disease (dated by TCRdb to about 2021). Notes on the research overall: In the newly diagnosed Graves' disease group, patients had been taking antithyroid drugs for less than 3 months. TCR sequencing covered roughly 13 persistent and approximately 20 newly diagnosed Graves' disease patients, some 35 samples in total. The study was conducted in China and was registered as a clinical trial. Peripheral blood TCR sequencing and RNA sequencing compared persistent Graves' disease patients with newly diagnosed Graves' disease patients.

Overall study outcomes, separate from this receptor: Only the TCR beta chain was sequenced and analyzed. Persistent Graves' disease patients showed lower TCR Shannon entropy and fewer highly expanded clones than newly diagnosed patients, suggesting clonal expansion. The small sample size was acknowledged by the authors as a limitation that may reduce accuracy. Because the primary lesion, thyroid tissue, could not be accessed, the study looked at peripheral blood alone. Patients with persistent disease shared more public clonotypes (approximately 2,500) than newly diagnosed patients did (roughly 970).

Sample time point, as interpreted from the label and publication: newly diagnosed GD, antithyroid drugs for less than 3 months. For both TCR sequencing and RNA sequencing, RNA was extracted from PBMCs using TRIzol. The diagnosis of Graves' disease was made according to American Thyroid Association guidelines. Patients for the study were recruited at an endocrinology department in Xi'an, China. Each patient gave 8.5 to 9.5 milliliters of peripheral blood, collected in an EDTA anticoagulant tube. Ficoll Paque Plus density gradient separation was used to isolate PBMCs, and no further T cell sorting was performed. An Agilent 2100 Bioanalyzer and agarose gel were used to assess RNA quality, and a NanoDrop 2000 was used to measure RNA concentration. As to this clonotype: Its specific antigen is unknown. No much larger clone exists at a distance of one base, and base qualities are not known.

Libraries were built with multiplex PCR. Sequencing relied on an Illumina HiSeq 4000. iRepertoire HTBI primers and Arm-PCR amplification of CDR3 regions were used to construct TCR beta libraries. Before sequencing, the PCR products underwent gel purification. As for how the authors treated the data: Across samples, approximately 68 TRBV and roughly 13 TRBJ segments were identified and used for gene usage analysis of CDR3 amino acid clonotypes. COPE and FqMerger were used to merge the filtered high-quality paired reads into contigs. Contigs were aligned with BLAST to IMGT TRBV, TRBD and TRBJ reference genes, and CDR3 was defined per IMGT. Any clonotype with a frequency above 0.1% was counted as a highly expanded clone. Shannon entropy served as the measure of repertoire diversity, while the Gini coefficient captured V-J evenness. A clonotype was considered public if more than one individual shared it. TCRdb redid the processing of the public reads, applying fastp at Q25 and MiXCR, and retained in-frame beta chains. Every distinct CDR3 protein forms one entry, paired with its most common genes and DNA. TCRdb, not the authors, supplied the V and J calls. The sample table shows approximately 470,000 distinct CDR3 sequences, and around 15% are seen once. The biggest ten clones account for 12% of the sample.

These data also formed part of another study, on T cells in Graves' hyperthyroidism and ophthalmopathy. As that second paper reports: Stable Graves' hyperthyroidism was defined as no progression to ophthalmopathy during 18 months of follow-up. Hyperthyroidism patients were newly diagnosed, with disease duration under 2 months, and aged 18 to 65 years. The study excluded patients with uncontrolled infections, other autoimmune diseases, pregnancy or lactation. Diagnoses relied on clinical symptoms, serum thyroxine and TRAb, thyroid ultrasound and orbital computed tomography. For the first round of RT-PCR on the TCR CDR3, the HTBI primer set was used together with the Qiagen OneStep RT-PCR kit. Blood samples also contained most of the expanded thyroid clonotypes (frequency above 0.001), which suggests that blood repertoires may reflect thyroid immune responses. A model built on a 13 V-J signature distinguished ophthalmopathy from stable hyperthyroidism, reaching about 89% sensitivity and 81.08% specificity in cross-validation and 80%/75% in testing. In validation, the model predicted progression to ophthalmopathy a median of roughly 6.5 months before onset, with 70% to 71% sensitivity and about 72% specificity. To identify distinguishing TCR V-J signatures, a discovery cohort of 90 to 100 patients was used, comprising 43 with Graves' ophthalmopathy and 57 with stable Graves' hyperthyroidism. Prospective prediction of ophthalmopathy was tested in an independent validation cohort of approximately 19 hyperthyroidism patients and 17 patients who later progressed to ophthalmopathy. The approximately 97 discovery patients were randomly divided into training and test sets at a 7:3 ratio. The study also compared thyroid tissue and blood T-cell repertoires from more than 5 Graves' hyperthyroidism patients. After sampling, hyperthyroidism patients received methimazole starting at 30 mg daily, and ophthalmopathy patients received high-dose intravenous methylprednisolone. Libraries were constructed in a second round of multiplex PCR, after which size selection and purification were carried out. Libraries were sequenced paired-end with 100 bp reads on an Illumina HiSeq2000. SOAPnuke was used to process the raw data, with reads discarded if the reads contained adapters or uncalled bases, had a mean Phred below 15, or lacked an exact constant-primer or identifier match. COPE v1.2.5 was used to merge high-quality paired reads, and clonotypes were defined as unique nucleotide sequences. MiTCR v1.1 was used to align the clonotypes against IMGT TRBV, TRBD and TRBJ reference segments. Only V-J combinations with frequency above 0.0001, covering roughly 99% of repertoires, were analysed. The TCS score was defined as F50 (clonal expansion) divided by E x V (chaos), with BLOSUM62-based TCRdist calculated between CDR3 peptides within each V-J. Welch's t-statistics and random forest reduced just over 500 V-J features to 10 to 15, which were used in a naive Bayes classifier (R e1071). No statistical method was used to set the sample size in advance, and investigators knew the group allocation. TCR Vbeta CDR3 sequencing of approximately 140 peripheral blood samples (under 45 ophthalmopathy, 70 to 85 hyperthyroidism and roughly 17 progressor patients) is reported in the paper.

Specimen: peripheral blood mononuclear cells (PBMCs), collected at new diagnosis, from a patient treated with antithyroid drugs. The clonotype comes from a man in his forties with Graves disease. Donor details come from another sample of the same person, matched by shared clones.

The DNA is TGTGCCAGCAGTTTATCGAGGTGGACTGAAGCTTTCTTT. Translated, this is CASSLSRWTEAFF. Recombination joined TRBV27 with TRBJ1-1; the D gene assignment is ambiguous. The CDR3 numbers 13 residues from cysteine through phenylalanine. Solely the CDR3 DNA is kept, with 39 bases framed from the first base. Trimming at the junction amounts to 0 bases on V and 5 bases on J, and the germline ends lie 7 bases apart. For CDR1 and CDR2, the germline V gene (reference sequence) lists MNHEY and SMNVEV.